Only one count was recorded for the clone carrying this T cell receptor beta chain. The antigen is unknown. The sample comes from a study of shared clonotypes between healthy human individuals. General study results and limits: It was observed that roughly 5.1% of naive CD4 clonotypes were shared across several donors. The four-donor shared clonotypes exceeded non-shared clonotypes in generation probability, with non-shared ones scoring lower. A small donor pool kept down the genetic and exposure-history diversity that was represented.

This CDR3 is 15 amino acids long. Per germline, CDR1 LGHNA and CDR2 YNFKEQ. Unmatched junction bases numbered 6, after V lost 0 bases and J lost 6 bases. From CD4+ cells came CD45RA+ naive and CD45RA-negative memory subsets. Sequenced by immunoSEQ multiplex PCR; TCRdb stores in-frame clones only, minus some. The sample includes about a million clones, 70% to 85% of them seen just once. This clonotype was sampled from a man aged 18 to 35 in good health. The chain carries TRBV4-2 and TRBJ2-7; TRBD2 agrees at 9 bases. The sample taken for sequencing was memory CD4+ T cells sorted from blood. Documented subset: CD45RA-negative fraction. The CDR3 DNA reads TGTGCCAGCAGCCAAGATCTCGCGGGGGGGGTCGAGCAGTACTTC. Its protein product is CASSQDLAGGVEQYF.